A selection of T cell receptor beta chains follows, all from one sample in a study of blood T cell repertoires in COVID-19. Using immunoSEQ multiplex PCR, the repertoire was profiled, and TCRdb retains in-frame clones only, with some absent. The table shows more than 250,000 clones, with 87% occurring only once. What was sequenced was PBMCs or T cells enriched from blood (not recorded which). Receptors originate from a woman aged 40 to 50 who had recovered from COVID-19. Both conserved end residues are part of each CDR3. The D gene is left open where the match is weak. Size values are once, few and many counts, or a class for expanded clones, and some rows have none.

D	size	J	V	length	DNA	CDR3
TRBD1	-	TRBJ2-7	TRBV6-2/TRBV6-3	14	TGTGCCAGCAGTGGACAGGGAAGCTCCTACGAGCAGTACTTC	CASSGQGSSYEQYF
-	-	TRBJ2-3	TRBV30	13	TGTGCCTGGAGTCAGACTTCGCGGGATACGCAGTATTTT	CAWSQTSRDTQYF
-	-	TRBJ2-7	TRBV10-3	15	TGTGCCATCAGTGATGGTTACAGCTCTACGAGCGGGCAGTACTTC	CAISDGYSSTSGQYF
-	-	TRBJ1-2	TRBV19	15	TGTGCCAGTAGTATAGCCTATGGGGGCGGCTATGGCTACACCTTC	CASSIAYGGGYGYTF
TRBD2	-	TRBJ2-5	TRBV2	18	TGTGCCAGCAGTGATTCCGGACTAGCGGGAGGGTCCCAAGAGACCCAGTACTTC	CASSDSGLAGGSQETQYF
-	-	TRBJ2-2	TRBV10-2	15	TGCGCCAGCAGCTACTTAGCGGAGAACACCGGGGAGCTGTTTTTT	CASSYLAENTGELFF
-	few	TRBJ1-5	TRBV6-5	15	TGTGCCAGCAGTCCCGCAGGGGCCGGCAATCAGCCCCAGCATTTT	CASSPAGAGNQPQHF
TRBD2	-	TRBJ2-3	TRBV27	16	TGTGCCAGCAGCACCCGGACTAGCGGCCAAACAGATACGCAGTATTTT	CASSTRTSGQTDTQYF
TRBD1	-	TRBJ2-7	TRBV7-9	14	TGTGCCAGCAGCATCGGGACAGGGAGGGGCGAGCAGTACTTC	CASSIGTGRGEQYF
-	-	TRBJ1-3	TRBV18	14	TGTGCCAGCTCGGGCCAGGAAGATGGAAACACCATATATTTT	CASSGQEDGNTIYF
-	-	TRBJ2-7	TRBV7-9	14	TGTGCCAGCAGCCGGAATTCACAGTCCTACGAGCAGTACTTC	CASSRNSQSYEQYF
-	-	TRBJ1-3	TRBV11-2	13	TGTGCCAGCACCCCCCTCTCTGGAAACACCATATATTTT	CASTPLSGNTIYF
-	-	TRBJ2-1	TRBV11-3	14	TGTGCCAGCAGCCTATTCGGCTCCTACAATGAGCAGTTCTTC	CASSLFGSYNEQFF
-	-	TRBJ1-1	TRBV4-1	13	TGCGCCAGCAGCCCCACCCACGGCACTGAAGCTTTCTTT	CASSPTHGTEAFF
TRBD2	-	TRBJ2-1	TRBV7-2	16	TGTGCCAGCAGCTTAGCGCTGACTAGCGGGAGGAATGAGCAGTTCTTC	CASSLALTSGRNEQFF
TRBD1	-	TRBJ1-2	TRBV6-5	13	TGTGCCAGCAAGACAGGGGGTAAGGGGGGCTACACCTTC	CASKTGGKGGYTF
-	-	TRBJ2-7	TRBV6-1	14	TGTGCCAGCAGTGAAGCTAACAGATACTACGAGCAGTACTTC	CASSEANRYYEQYF
TRBD1	-	TRBJ1-3	TRBV9	15	TGTGCCAGCAGCGTGGGACAGGTGGCTGGAAACACCATATATTTT	CASSVGQVAGNTIYF
TRBD1	once	TRBJ1-3	TRBV28	14	TGTGCCAGCAGGCCAGGGGGTTCTGGAAACACCATATATTTT	CASRPGGSGNTIYF
-	-	TRBJ2-7	TRBV12-1	14	TGTGCCAGCAGTCCCGGGAAATTAGGCGACGAGCAGTACTTC	CASSPGKLGDEQYF
-	-	TRBJ2-2	TRBV4-2	17	TGTGCCAGCAGCCAAGTGGCGCGCGGATTAAACACCGGGGAGCTGTTTTTT	CASSQVARGLNTGELFF
-	once	TRBJ1-3	TRBV3-1/TRBV3-2	18	TGTGCCAGCAGCCGCCAACAGGGTCCGGTCGGATCTGGAAACACCATATATTTT	CASSRQQGPVGSGNTIYF